Sequencing of this T cell receptor beta chain was carried out in a study of blood T cell dynamics during melanoma immunotherapy. Study outcomes and limitations: PBMC repertoires of eventual disease-control patients split at W3 into clonality or diversity gains.

As to time point: week 3, after first cycle of checkpoint inhibitor. Apart from a couple of fast progressors, RECIST 1.1 response was judged 12 weeks post-infusion. TCRdb's copy holds only in-frame clones and misses some; the assay was immunoSEQ multiplex PCR. The sample lists several thousand clones, roughly 88% occurring once. As to this clone: Its antigen remains unidentified.

The CDR3 consists of 14 residues. The V gene's germline CDR1 is KGHSH and CDR2 LQKENI. V lost 4 bases and J 6 bases, leaving 13 bases between the germline ends. The V gene is TRBV18, the J gene TRBJ2-1, with D possibly TRBD1 on 6 matching bases. The sequence was obtained from a human donor with melanoma. Specimen: blood, collected from a patient treated with checkpoint blockade. The CDR3 is CASSRNPGANEQFF. The CDR3 nucleotides are TGTGCCAGCTCACGCAACCCAGGGGCCAATGAGCAGTTCTTC.